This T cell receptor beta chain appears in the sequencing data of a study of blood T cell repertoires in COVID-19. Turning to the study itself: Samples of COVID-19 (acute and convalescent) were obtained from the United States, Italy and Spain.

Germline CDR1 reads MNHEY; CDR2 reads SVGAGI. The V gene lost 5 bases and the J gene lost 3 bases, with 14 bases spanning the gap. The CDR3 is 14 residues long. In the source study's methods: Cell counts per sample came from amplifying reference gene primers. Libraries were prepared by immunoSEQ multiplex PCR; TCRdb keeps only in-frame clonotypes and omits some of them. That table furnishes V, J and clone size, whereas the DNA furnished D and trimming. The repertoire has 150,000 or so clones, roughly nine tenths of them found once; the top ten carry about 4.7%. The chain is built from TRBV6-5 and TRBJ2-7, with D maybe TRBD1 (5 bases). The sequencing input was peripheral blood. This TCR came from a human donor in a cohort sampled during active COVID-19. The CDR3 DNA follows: TGTGCCAGCAGTCCAACTTACGACAGCTACGAGCAGTACTTC. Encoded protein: CASSPTYDSYEQYF.